Listed here are 32 T cell receptor beta chains from one sample, sequenced in a study of early T cells in non-severe SARS-CoV-2 infection. TCRdb re-analysed the 5' RACE reads in MiXCR, keeping a single row per CDR3 protein. The sample consists of 90,000 to 120,000 distinct CDR3 sequences, around 10% of them appearing once. The sample comprised whole blood. Every receptor here comes from an adult who was a healthcare worker with PCR-confirmed SARS-CoV-2 infection or an uninfected control (not recorded which).

This clonotype came up many times. This chain connects TRBV6-5 to TRBJ2-5, with no clear D. Germline values: CDR1 MNHEY, CDR2 SVGAGI. This CDR3 spans 13 amino acids. Trimming removed 6 bases at V and 2 bases at J, with 10 bases between. Here the CDR3 DNA reads TGTGCCAGCAGCCTAGGGATTCAAGAGACCCAGTACTTC. Residues: CASSLGIQETQYF.

Regarding this clonotype: A read error may account for a junction end that differs from germline. The CDR3 DNA follows: TGTGGCAGCAGCGTAGGCGTAGGACAGGGCACCCACGAGCAGTACTTC. This sequence encodes CGSSVGVGQGTHEQYF. The chain employs TRBV9 and TRBJ2-7, with 8 positions matching TRBD1. The germline gives CDR1 SGDLS, CDR2 YYNGEE. The CDR3 contains 16 residues. The full variable domain, with the rest looked up from reference TRBV9 and TRBJ2-7, is DSGVTQTPKHLITATGQRVTLRCSPRSGDLSVYWYQQSLDQGLQFLIQYYNGEERAKGNILERFSAQQFPDLHSELNLSSLELGDSALYFCGSSVGVGQGTHEQYFGPGTRLTVT.

The chain recombines TRBV5-1 with TRBJ1-5; unclear D gene. V lost 4 bases and J lost 6, with 8 bases in between. The CDR3 totals 12 residues. Germline V gene sequence: CDR1 SGHRS, CDR2 YFSETQ. The CDR3 nucleotides are TGCGCCAGCAGCCAAGACGGTCAGCCCCAGCATTTT. Its translation is CASSQDGQPQHF. The variable domain in full, with the rest retrieved from reference TRBV5-1 and TRBJ1-5, is KAGVTQTPRYLIKTRGQQVTLSCSPISGHRSVSWYQQTPGQGLQFLFEYFSETQRNKGNFPGRFSGRQFSNSRSEMNVSTLELGDSALYLCASSQDGQPQHFGDGTRLSIL.

The V call is TRBV7-6, the J call TRBJ2-2; possibly TRBD2 for D (6 bases). The CDR3 is 15 amino acids. Germline V gene lookup returns CDR1 SGHVS and CDR2 FNYEAQ. With 1 base removed from V and 4 bases from J, the gap between germline ends came to 10 bases. The CDR3 DNA reads as TGTGCCAGCAGCTTAGGGCAGGGAGGCACCGGGGAGCTGTTTTTT. This gives the protein CASSLGQGGTGELFF.

This clonotype was counted many times. V gene TRBV6-5 combines with J gene TRBJ2-7, with D perhaps given as TRBD1 or TRBD2 (5 bases each). The V end was cut by 8 bases, the J end by 0 bases, with 11 bases between. The V gene's germline CDR1 is MNHEY and CDR2 SVGAGI. This CDR3 contains 13 residues. The CDR3, as DNA: TGTGCCAGCTGGACGGGGCCCTCCTACGAGCAGTACTTC. This sequence encodes CASWTGPSYEQYF.

This clonotype was counted between two and nine times. The V call is TRBV30, the J call TRBJ2-5; possible D gene TRBD1, 6 bases. This CDR3 spans 16 amino acids. Trimming shortened V by 2 bases and J by 5 bases, and 21 bases separated the two germline ends. Looked up from germline, CDR1 is GTSNPN and CDR2 is SVGIG (reference sequence). The CDR3 loop is CAWSRGWSGGDETQYF. The CDR3 DNA sequence: TGTGCCTGGAGTAGGGGGTGGAGTGGTGGTGATGAGACCCAGTACTTC.

The chain combines TRBV5-5 with TRBJ1-5; D perhaps matches TRBD1 (5 bases). Germline-derived CDR1 and CDR2 are SGHKS and YYEKEE (reference sequence). V shed 0 bases and J shed 2 bases, with 9 bases lying between them. This CDR3 region has 15 residues. CDR3 in DNA: TGTGCCAGCAGCTTGGCGGCGGGGGGCAATCAGCCCCAGCATTTT. The encoded protein is CASSLAAGGNQPQHF.

This clonotype was observed many times. The J gene is TRBJ1-2, the V gene TRBV2, with D uncertain. Germline assignment: CDR1 SNHLY and CDR2 FYNNEI. Trimming cost V 1 base and J 8 bases, with 8 bases left between them. CDR3 length equals 12 residues. DNA of the CDR3: TGTGCCAGCAGTGAAGAGGGAGCGGGCTACACCTTC. It specifies CASSEEGAGYTF.

This clonotype has more than one count but fewer than ten. The genes are TRBV28 and TRBJ2-6, with no clear D. The CDR3 extends over 13 amino acids. Germline assignment: CDR1 MDHEN and CDR2 SYDVKM. Between the trimmed V and J ends, which lost 8 bases and 2 bases, there was a span of 7 bases. The CDR3 reads CASAGTGANVLTF. The CDR3 region has the DNA TGTGCCAGCGCCGGTACTGGGGCCAACGTCCTGACTTTC.

The chain employs TRBV7-6 and TRBJ2-1; tentative D call: TRBD2 (6 bases). Trimming stripped 1 base from V and 2 bases from J, with 9 bases between. In germline, CDR1 is SGHVS, CDR2 FNYEAQ. The CDR3 consists of 15 residues. DNA for the CDR3: TGTGCCAGCAGCTTAGAGGCGGGACCCTACAATGAGCAGTTCTTC. It encodes CASSLEAGPYNEQFF.

In DNA, the CDR3 is TGCGCCAGCAGCCAAGATACCAGCAGGTACACTGAAGCTTTCTTT. Translating gives CASSQDTSRYTEAFF. V gene TRBV4-3 combines with J gene TRBJ1-1; D remains unclear. Germline-derived CDR1 and CDR2 are LGHNA and YSLEER. The CDR3 runs to 15 residues. V was trimmed by 0 bases and J by 3 bases, leaving 11 bases between them.

The rearrangement joins TRBV20-1 to TRBJ2-7; TRBD2 matches at 9 bases. Germline-derived CDR1 and CDR2 are DFQATT and SNEGSKA (reference sequence). Trimming cost V 6 bases and J 12 bases; bases outside gene matches: 15. The CDR3 extends over 13 amino acids. CDR3 sequence: CSAPGLADVGLYF. Written as DNA, the CDR3 is TGCAGTGCACCGGGACTAGCCGACGTAGGGCTGTACTTC.

This clonotype was observed a few times. This chain joins TRBV30 and TRBJ2-5; no clear D gene. CDR1 is GTSNPN and CDR2 is SVGIG in the germline V gene (reference sequence). V lost 0 bases and J 1 base, leaving 6 bases between the germline ends. There are 13 residues in the CDR3. The CDR3 coding sequence is TGTGCCTGGAGTGTAGGGTTCCAAGAGACCCAGTACTTC. It translates to CAWSVGFQETQYF. Together with reference TRBV30 and TRBJ2-5, the CDR3 gives the full variable domain: SQTIHQWPATLVQPVGSPLSLECTVEGTSNPNLYWYRQAAGRGLQLLFYSVGIGQISSEVPQNLSASRPQDRQFILSSKKLLLSDSGFYLCAWSVGFQETQYFGPGTRLLVL.

In its sample, this clonotype was seen many times. The J gene is TRBJ2-2, the V gene TRBV2; D remains ambiguous. The V gene lost 10 bases and the J gene lost 0 bases, with 12 bases spanning the gap. The CDR3 has 14 amino acids. The germline CDR1 and CDR2 sequences are SNHLY and FYNNEI. For the CDR3, the DNA is TGTGCCACCCGGGCGCCGACGAACACCGGGGAGCTGTTTTTT. The encoded protein is CATRAPTNTGELFF.

J is TRBJ1-1 and V is TRBV6-6, with D unresolved. CDR3 length: 10 residues. Trimming took off 9 bases at V and 2 bases at J, with 4 bases between the two ends. Germline CDR1 and CDR2: MNHNY and SVGAGI (reference sequence). The CDR3, as DNA: TGTGCCAGTCACAACACTGAAGCTTTCTTT. Its translation is CASHNTEAFF.

In its sample, this clonotype was seen many times. The chain carries TRBV10-3 and TRBJ2-2; 8 positions agree with TRBD2. V lost 7 bases, J lost 1 base, and 2 bases stayed unmatched. CDR1 is ENHRY and CDR2 is SYGVKD in the germline V gene. The CDR3 covers 14 residues. CDR3 loop: CAITREVNTGELFF. For the CDR3, the DNA is TGTGCCATCACGCGGGAGGTGAACACCGGGGAGCTGTTTTTT.

This clonotype turned up a few times. The chain recombines TRBV6-2 or TRBV6-3 with TRBJ1-5, with TRBD1 matching 10 bases. The V segment lost 6 bases and the J segment 4 bases; nucleotides outside the gene matches: 3. The CDR3 is made up of 14 amino acids. Per germline, CDR1 MNHEY and CDR2 SVGEGT. The CDR3 loop reads CASSPGQGNQPQHF. The CDR3 nucleotides read TGTGCCAGCAGCCCGGGACAGGGGAATCAGCCCCAGCATTTT.

This clonotype was seen more than once but under ten times. This chain connects TRBV29-1 to TRBJ2-1, with 8 bases that match TRBD2. The CDR3 sequence is 13 residues long. Germline CDR1 SQVTM, CDR2 ANQGSEA. Trimming at V came to 7 bases and at J to 0 bases, leaving 2 bases not matched to a gene. Written as DNA, the CDR3 is TGCAGCGGAACTAGCGGCTCCTACAATGAGCAGTTCTTC. It is translated as CSGTSGSYNEQFF.

This chain uses TRBV12-3 or TRBV12-4 with TRBJ2-7, with unresolved D. The V end lost 1 base, the J end lost 3 bases, and 10 bases lay between the germline ends. This CDR3 region has 14 residues. CDR3 sequence (DNA): TGTGCCAGCAGTTTAGGTCAGTGGAACTACGAGCAGTACTTC. Protein: CASSLGQWNYEQYF.

The table lists this clonotype with a few counts. DNA of the CDR3: TGTGCCAGCAGTTTGGATCGAAACTACGAGCAGTACTTC. Translating it yields CASSLDRNYEQYF. The rearrangement joins TRBV12-3 or TRBV12-4 to TRBJ2-7; D uncertain. Trimming took 3 bases from V and 3 from J, leaving 9 bases between them. The CDR3 is 13 amino acids.

This clonotype was detected only a few times. The chain employs TRBV12-3 or TRBV12-4 and TRBJ2-1; D gene ambiguous. The CDR3 totals 14 residues. V lost 3 bases to trimming and J lost 0 bases, with 6 bases between them. The CDR3, as DNA: TGTGCCAGCAGTTTTTTCAGCTCCTACAATGAGCAGTTCTTC. This codes for CASSFFSSYNEQFF.

The genes are TRBV14 and TRBJ2-7; D not resolved. The germline gives CDR1 SGHDN, CDR2 FVKESK. The V end was cut by 1 base, the J end by 5 bases, with 9 bases between. CDR3 size: 13 residues. The CDR3 DNA is TGTGCCAGCAGCCAAGTCTTTGGCGACGAGCAGTACTTC. It encodes CASSQVFGDEQYF.

The chain recombines TRBV25-1 with TRBJ1-1; D unresolved. CDR1 is MGHDK, CDR2 SYGVNS, per germline. There are 13 residues in the CDR3. Between the trimmed V and J ends, which lost 1 base and 1 base, there was a span of 4 bases. CDR3 in DNA: TGTGCCAGCAGTGAATTGAAGAACACTGAAGCTTTCTTT. This sequence encodes CASSELKNTEAFF.

This clonotype was observed a handful of times. The chain joins TRBV20-1 to TRBJ2-1; 14 bases map to TRBD2. Trimming at V came to 6 bases and at J to 8 bases, leaving 12 bases not matched to a gene. CDR1 is DFQATT and CDR2 is SNEGSKA in the germline V gene (reference sequence). This CDR3 is built from 16 residues. The CDR3 DNA reads as TGCAGTGCCATTGGGACTAGCGGGAGTCTCGGCGATGAGCAGTTCTTC. Translating gives CSAIGTSGSLGDEQFF.

This clonotype was counted only a few times. CDR3 DNA sequence: TGTGCCAGCAGTTTCGGGGACAGAAGAATTGAAGCTTTCTTT. The encoded protein is CASSFGDRRIEAFF. This chain joins TRBV28 and TRBJ1-1, with 7 bases identical to TRBD1. J gave up 7 bases and V 3 bases, and 8 bases lay outside the gene matches. CDR3 length: 14 amino acids. CDR1 is MDHEN and CDR2 is SYDVKM in the germline V gene.

This chain uses TRBV6-5 with TRBJ1-6; no clear D. V was trimmed by 5 bases and J by 7 bases, leaving 12 bases between them. Germline lookup yields CDR1 MNHEY and CDR2 SVGAGI. There are 14 residues in the CDR3. CDR3 sequence (DNA): TGTGCCAGCAGTCGAGCGCGAAGGAATTCACCCCTCCACTTT. It is translated as CASSRARRNSPLHF.

Here the CDR3 reads CASSSPDLYEQYF. The CDR3 DNA reads TGTGCCAGCAGTTCGCCCGATTTGTACGAGCAGTACTTC. The chain combines TRBV6-5 with TRBJ2-7; no definite D call. The germline V gene has CDR1 MNHEY and CDR2 SVGAGI. This CDR3 contains 13 residues. Trimming pared 4 bases from V and 4 bases from J, leaving 11 bases between.

The chain has TRBV7-3 and TRBJ2-2; 9 nucleotides align to TRBD1. Germline trimming cut 2 bases from V and 5 bases from J; bases unmatched to any gene: 3. Per the germline V gene, CDR1 is SGHTA and CDR2 is FQGTGA. This CDR3 comprises 15 residues. CDR3 DNA sequence: TGTGCCAGCAGCTTAGACAGGGGGAGGACCGGGGAGCTGTTTTTT. This translates into CASSLDRGRTGELFF. The full variable domain, in which reference TRBV7-3 and TRBJ2-2 provide the parts outside the CDR3, is GAGVSQTPSNKVTEKGKYVELRCDPISGHTALYWYRQSLGQGPEFLIYFQGTGAADDSGLPNDRFFAVRPEGSVSTLKIQRTERGDSAVYLCASSLDRGRTGELFFGEGSRLTVL.

The chain carries TRBV6-6 and TRBJ2-2, with a possible D match to TRBD2 (5 bases). CDR1 MNHNY and CDR2 SVGAGI come from the germline V gene (reference sequence). CDR3 size: 12 residues. V was shortened by 8 bases and J by 5 bases, with 9 bases between the two germline ends. The CDR3: CASASGTGELFF. The CDR3 DNA follows: TGTGCCAGCGCCAGCGGAACCGGGGAGCTGTTTTTT.

This clonotype counts as medium-sized. The chain couples TRBV19 to TRBJ1-5; no clear D gene. The germline V gene encodes CDR1 LNHDA and CDR2 SQIVND (reference sequence). This CDR3 comprises 16 residues. The germline V and J ends were trimmed by 7 bases and 0 bases, with 16 bases remaining between them. The CDR3 sequence: CASNKQRSNSNQPQHF. For the CDR3, the DNA is TGTGCCAGTAACAAACAAAGATCTAATAGCAATCAGCCCCAGCATTTT.

This chain uses TRBV29-1 with TRBJ2-7; 9 bases fit TRBD1. CDR3 size: 14 residues. V lost 4 bases to trimming and J lost 3 bases; unmatched junction nucleotides: 7. From germline, CDR1 is SQVTM and CDR2 ANQGSEA. The CDR3 bases are TGCAGCGTTGTTACCGGGACAGGGTTCTACGAGCAGTACTTC. Translation gives CSVVTGTGFYEQYF.

This chain connects TRBV7-8 to TRBJ1-5; no definite D call. Germline-derived CDR1 and CDR2 are SGHVS and FQNEAQ. Trimming pared 1 base from V and 7 bases from J, leaving 8 bases between. The CDR3 runs to 13 residues. In nucleotides, the CDR3 is TGTGCCAGCAGCTTAGGATACTCGCAGCCCCAGCATTTT. Amino acid sequence: CASSLGYSQPQHF.